This T cell receptor (beta chain) was obtained from a study of blood T cell repertoires in COVID-19. Profiling relied on immunoSEQ multiplex PCR, and the TCRdb table lists in-frame clones only, not all of them. The table lists tens of thousands of clones, 87% of them singletons, with approximately 3.6% in the top ten. The source of this sequence is a woman aged 45-65 years with COVID-19, enrolled during active disease. The sequencing input was peripheral blood.

The CDR3 DNA follows: TGTGCCACCAGCAGAGTACAGGGCGAGCAGTACTTC. Its protein product is CATSRVQGEQYF. V usage is TRBV15 and J usage is TRBJ2-7, with D possibly TRBD1 on 6 matching bases. CDR1 is LNHNV and CDR2 is YYDKDF in the germline V gene (reference sequence). Between the trimmed V and J ends, which lost 1 base and 6 bases, there was a span of 7 bases. The CDR3 is 12 residues long.